This is a list of T cell receptor beta chains from one sample in a study of blood T cell repertoires in COVID-19. Sequenced by immunoSEQ multiplex PCR; TCRdb stores in-frame clones only, minus some. Here the sample spans 250,000 or so clones, approximately 91% being singletons. Sequenced material: PBMCs or T cells enriched from blood (not recorded which). These receptors came from a human donor in a cohort exposed to, infected with or recovered from COVID-19 (not recorded which). The donor label of this sample is uncertain. Each CDR3 is given with its conserved first and last residue. Each record gives: clone size, J gene, D gene, V gene, CDR3 DNA, CDR3 protein. A D gene is named only where the DNA matches it firmly. The size of a clone is reported for some rows only, either as once, few or many, or as a class for expanded clones.

>.|TRBJ1-4|.|TRBV13
TGTGCCAGCAGCTTAACGGGTAACGATGAAAAACTGTTTTTT
CASSLTGNDEKLFF
>once|TRBJ1-1|.|TRBV27
TGTGCCAGCAGGGCCGGGACAACCGGTTCCGCTTTCTTT
CASRAGTTGSAFF
>.|TRBJ1-5|.|TRBV1
TGCACCAGCAGCCACCCGTTCCGAGCGGTGAGTTCAAATCAGCCCCAGCATTTT
CTSSHPFRAVSSNQPQHF
>.|TRBJ2-7|.|TRBV5-1
TGCGCCAGCAGCTTAGACACGGTCGGAGGTACGGAGCAGTACTTC
CASSLDTVGGTEQYF
>.|TRBJ1-2|TRBD1|TRBV29-1
TGCAGCGTGTCGGGGACAGGTGGCTATGGCTACACCTTC
CSVSGTGGYGYTF
>.|TRBJ2-6|.|TRBV7-8
TGTGCCAGCACCATCTCTGGGGCCAACGTCCTGACTTTC
CASTISGANVLTF
>.|TRBJ1-1|.|TRBV24-1
TGTGCCACCAGTGATTTTGTACGGGGTGAAGCTTTCTTT
CATSDFVRGEAFF
>.|TRBJ1-1|.|TRBV10-3
TGTGCCATCAGGGGGGACTCTGAAGCTTTCTTT
CAIRGDSEAFF
>few|TRBJ1-2|.|TRBV27
TGTGCCAGCAGTTTGGGGCGGCACATTGAAAATGGCTACACCTTC
CASSLGRHIENGYTF
>few|TRBJ1-6|.|TRBV4-3
TGCGCCAGCAGCCAAGATCCCCTACCCGGTTCACCCCTCCACTTT
CASSQDPLPGSPLHF
>.|TRBJ1-2|TRBD1|TRBV30
TGTGCCGGAGACAGGGCCTATGGCTACACCTTC
CAGDRAYGYTF
>.|TRBJ2-5|.|TRBV19
TGTGCCAGTAACAAGGGGGAAGAGACCCAGTACTTC
CASNKGEETQYF
>.|TRBJ2-1|TRBD1|TRBV7-8
TGTGCCAGCAGCTTACTTGGGACAGACAATGAGCAGTTCTTC
CASSLLGTDNEQFF
>.|TRBJ1-5|.|TRBV2
TGTGCCAGCAAACCGGTTAGCAATCAGCCCCAGCATTTT
CASKPVSNQPQHF
>.|TRBJ1-1|.|TRBV30
TGTGCCTGGAGTAGGGGCGGGAACACTGAAGCTTTCTTT
CAWSRGGNTEAFF
>.|TRBJ1-5|.|TRBV30
TGTGCCTGGAGGGCAGGGATCAGTCAGCCCCAGCATTTT
CAWRAGISQPQHF
>.|TRBJ1-2|.|TRBV6-8
TGTGCCAGCAGTTTATCCCGTGGCAGGCCTGACTATGGCTACACCTTC
CASSLSRGRPDYGYTF
>.|TRBJ2-1|.|TRBV5-3
TGTGCCAGAAGCTTGGGGCAGGGAAGCAATGAGCAGTTCTTC
CARSLGQGSNEQFF
>.|TRBJ2-5|TRBD1|TRBV9
TGTGCCAGCAGTGATAATAAACAGGGGCAAGAGACCCAGTACTTC
CASSDNKQGQETQYF
>.|TRBJ2-2|TRBD1|TRBV7-3
TGTGCCAGCAGCAAGCAACAGGGGGCGGTCACCGGGGAGCTGTTTTTT
CASSKQQGAVTGELFF
>.|TRBJ1-1|.|TRBV10-3
TGTGCCATCAGTGAGTCACCGAGGTACGGCACTGAAGCTTTCTTT
CAISESPRYGTEAFF
>.|TRBJ2-7|TRBD1|TRBV5-1
TGCGCCAGCAGCGGCCGGGACAGATCCTACGAGCAGTACTTC
CASSGRDRSYEQYF
>.|TRBJ2-2|.|TRBV7-9
TGTGCCAGCAGCTTAGGCTCAGGGAACACCGGGGAGCTGTTTTTT
CASSLGSGNTGELFF
>.|TRBJ1-1|TRBD1|TRBV18
TGTGCCAGCTCACCACGGACAGGGCAGAACACTGAAGCTTTCTTT
CASSPRTGQNTEAFF
>.|TRBJ1-2|.|TRBV6-5
TGTGCCAGCAGGATGGGGCGTTTTTCCTATGGCTACACCTTC
CASRMGRFSYGYTF
>.|TRBJ1-5|.|TRBV6-5
TGTGCCAGCACCCAGGGTTCTGATCAGCCCCAGCATTTT
CASTQGSDQPQHF
>.|TRBJ1-1|.|TRBV11-3
TGTGCCAGCAGCGGCTTCTTGAACACTGAAGCTTTCTTT
CASSGFLNTEAFF
>few|TRBJ1-3|.|TRBV9
TGTGCCAGCAGCGTAGCCCCGGGGGTCGGGGGAAACACCATATATTTT
CASSVAPGVGGNTIYF
>.|TRBJ1-2|.|TRBV2
TGTGCCAGCAGTGAAAGGGCGGGAGACTATGGCTACACCTTC
CASSERAGDYGYTF
>.|TRBJ2-5|.|TRBV21-1
TGTGCCAGGAAGGGAGGCCAGACCCAGTACTTC
CARKGGQTQYF
>.|TRBJ1-5|.|TRBV25-1
TGTGCCAGCAGTGGTATGGCAGGCACCGATCAGCCCCAGCATTTT
CASSGMAGTDQPQHF
>once|TRBJ2-1|.|TRBV12-3/TRBV12-4
TGTGCCAGCAGTTTAGGTCTGTACAATGAGCAGTTCTTC
CASSLGLYNEQFF
>once|TRBJ1-2|.|TRBV7-2
TGTGCCAGCAGCTTAGCAGGGGCCCAAGTACCCACCTTC
CASSLAGAQVPTF
>.|TRBJ1-5|TRBD1|TRBV6-1
TGTGCCAGCAGTGAAGCGGGACAGGAAAAATATAGCAATCAGCCCCAGCATTTT
CASSEAGQEKYSNQPQHF
>.|TRBJ2-7|.|TRBV12-3/TRBV12-4
TGTGCCAGCAGCCGCGGAGCCTACGAGCAGTACTTC
CASSRGAYEQYF
>.|TRBJ2-1|.|TRBV12-3/TRBV12-4
TGTGCCAGCAGTTTAGCGAGCGTCAATGAGCAGTTCTTC
CASSLASVNEQFF
>few|TRBJ1-1|TRBD1|TRBV5-6
TGTGCCAGCAGCCATCGACAGGGCTCTAGGGCTGAAGCTTTCTTT
CASSHRQGSRAEAFF
>once|TRBJ2-2|.|TRBV19
TGTGCCAGTAGAGTCAGGGGAGATAACACCGGGGAGCTGTTTTTT
CASRVRGDNTGELFF
>.|TRBJ1-6|.|TRBV4-3
TGCGCCAGCAGCCACTGGGGAGAAGATAATTCACCCCTCCACTTT
CASSHWGEDNSPLHF
>.|TRBJ2-5|.|TRBV21-1
TGTGCCAGCAGCATGGAGGCACCCCTCGAAGAGACCCAGTACTTC
CASSMEAPLEETQYF
>.|TRBJ2-7|.|TRBV7-2
TGTGCCAGCAGCCTACCTCTCACGGGCGAGCAGTACTTC
CASSLPLTGEQYF
>.|TRBJ2-7|TRBD1|TRBV5-6
TGTGCCAGCAGCTTGACAGGACAGGGGGTGGGAGAGCAGTACTTC
CASSLTGQGVGEQYF
>.|TRBJ2-1|TRBD2|TRBV9
TGTGCCAGCAGCGTATCTAGCGGGGGTTACAATGAGCAGTTCTTC
CASSVSSGGYNEQFF
>.|TRBJ1-2|.|TRBV30
TGTGCCTGCAAAGGGTGGGTAGCCCCGGGGGACTATGGCTACACCTTC
CACKGWVAPGDYGYTF
>.|TRBJ1-1|.|TRBV29-1
TGCAGCGTTGAAGGTCAGTTGAACACTGAAGCTTTCTTT
CSVEGQLNTEAFF
>.|TRBJ2-7|.|TRBV5-4
TGTGCCAGCAGCTTGGGGAGGGGAACGGTTTTCTACGAGCAGTACTTC
CASSLGRGTVFYEQYF
>.|TRBJ1-4|.|TRBV7-9
TGTGCCAGCAGCTTAGCAGGAGGGGCCAACTCTAATGAAAAACTGTTTTTT
CASSLAGGANSNEKLFF
>.|TRBJ1-1|TRBD1|TRBV11-2
TGTGCCAGCAGCGTCGACAGGGGAACTGAAGCTTTCTTT
CASSVDRGTEAFF
>.|TRBJ2-1|TRBD1|TRBV29-1
TGCAGCTCCCGGCCACAGGGGGCTCACAATGAGCAGTTCTTC
CSSRPQGAHNEQFF
>.|TRBJ2-3|TRBD1|TRBV7-3
TGTGCCAGCAGCTCTTACCGAGGGACAGGGGTTAGCACAGATACGCAGTATTTT
CASSSYRGTGVSTDTQYF